This T cell receptor beta chain was recovered during a study of blood T cells in healthy people across ages (dated by TCRdb to about 2015). Study-wide context: Template switching captured roughly one uniquely barcoded TCR beta cDNA molecule per two T cells in model experiments. Four age groups were formed from the donors: young (average 16 years), middle-aged (approximately 40), aged (62) and long-lived (more than 75). Age-related changes in TCR beta repertoire diversity were measured in the study by deep sequencing normalized with unique cDNA molecular identifiers. To avoid experimental bias, donors of different ages were randomly spread across the sequencing lanes. For two donors (one aged 18 to 29 and one aged 80 or older), the study analyzed two additional independent replicas of 1 million unique cDNA reads from the same blood draw. On the study overall, not on this receptor specifically: A strong correlation was found between observed TCR beta diversity and the percentage of naive T cells measured by flow cytometry. Because profiling used bulk unsorted PBMCs, naive and antigen-experienced compartments could not be compared conclusively. Compared with the aged group, the long-lived group had more naive CD4+ T cells, fewer expanded clones and increased TCR diversity, suggesting age selection. The CMV infection status of donors was not known, potentially confounding age-related changes in expanded clonotypes. Estimates of total diversity based on one million sequenced T cells were considered lower bounds and underestimates. Observed TCR beta diversity per million T cells fell roughly linearly with age, and a significant reduction was already apparent by age roughly 40.

The junction carries 23 bases between V and J, which are trimmed by 11 bases and 5 bases respectively. The CDR3 has 15 amino acids, counting the end cysteine and phenylalanine. Left in the record is the CDR3 DNA by itself, 45 bases read in frame from the first base. Donors were a few dozen systemically healthy Caucasian individuals from Russia aged about 6 to 100 years. Roughly 10 milliliters of peripheral blood were collected from each donor into EDTA-treated Vacutainer tubes. Ficoll-Paque density-gradient centrifugation was used to isolate PBMCs, with at least 6.5 million per sample. Total RNA was extracted from PBMCs with Trizol reagent, with at least 6 micrograms obtained per sample. The percentages of naive CD45RAhigh/CD27high T cells were determined by flow cytometry on a PBMC aliquot from every donor. The library was produced with 5' RACE. Sequencing used an Illumina HiSeq 2500. A second roughly 6 to 12 cycle PCR used a sample-barcoded 5' primer and a J-beta primer mix. A template-switch 5' adaptor carrying 12 random nucleotides introduced a unique molecular identifier onto each TCR beta cDNA molecule. Each sample yielded at least 2.5 million CDR3-containing paired-end reads. The Mint cDNA synthesis kit, primed by a TRBC-specific oligonucleotide, was used to synthesize first-strand cDNA from all RNA. Following uracil-DNA glycosylase treatment, all cDNA underwent a first 18-cycle PCR with the universal primers M1SS and BC2_uni_R. Regarding the original processing steps: Normalization of each sample was performed by random selection of 1 million high-quality reads, each carrying a distinct molecular identifier. Instead of being binned into consensus sequences, reads that shared molecular identifiers were thrown out. MiTCR, run with a Q25 quality threshold and the strictest error-elimination algorithm, handled CDR3 identification, clonotype clustering and error correction. A nonparametric unseen species model with Euler transformation was used to estimate a lower bound on total TCR beta diversity. TCRdb reprocessed the public reads (quality trimming at Q25 with fastp, clone calling with MiXCR) and kept in-frame beta chains. Every distinct CDR3 protein forms one entry, paired with its most common genes and DNA. The V and J calls, along with clone size, are taken from TCRdb and not from the paper's own processing. Present in this sample are hundreds of thousands of distinct CDR3 sequences, approximately 67% of which were seen just once. 25% to 35% of the sample belongs to the ten largest clones.

For this clonotype: It lacks a known antigen. Base qualities are missing; no much larger clone stands one base away.

The clonotype was recovered from a man aged 25-45 years in good health. The receptor chain draws on TRBV12-3 or TRBV12-4 and TRBJ2-3; D gene: possibly TRBD2, on 6 matching bases. The specimen sequenced was blood. The CDR3 loop reads CACRPYRGYGDTQYF. The sequenced DNA: TGTGCCTGCCGCCCCTATCGGGGGTATGGAGATACGCAGTATTTT.